Below, 26 T cell receptor beta chains from the same sample are listed, as sequenced in a study of cytomegalovirus exposure and HLA in healthy donors. Use of 60 Vbeta and 13 Jbeta primers characterized the PCR. The assay was immunoSEQ multiplex PCR, and TCRdb's table has in-frame clones only and misses some. The profile shows 120,000 or so clones, roughly 63% of them singletons. The source material was PBMCs. These receptors were taken from a man aged 25 to 40 in good health and CMV-seropositive.

Concerning this clone: The sample has other DNA sequences that encode this CDR3 too. The J gene is TRBJ2-1, the V gene TRBV14, with 13 bases aligning to TRBD2. V was clipped by 4 bases and J by 7 bases; unmatched bases: 4. CDR1 and CDR2 (germline): SGHDN, FVKESK. There are 15 residues in the CDR3. The CDR3 coding sequence is TGTGCCAGCAGCCCACTAGCGGGAGGGCCGAATGAGCAGTTCTTC. It specifies CASSPLAGGPNEQFF.

This clone occurred once. The chain employs TRBV15 and TRBJ2-7, with a tentative D call TRBD2 (6 bases). The CDR3 totals 15 residues. The germline V gene encodes CDR1 LNHNV and CDR2 YYDKDF (reference sequence). The germline V and J ends were trimmed by 3 bases and 2 bases, with 14 bases remaining between them. The CDR3 is CATSSRSGRTYEQYF. In DNA form, the CDR3 reads TGTGCCACCAGCAGCCGGAGCGGGCGGACCTACGAGCAGTACTTC.

A word on this clone: One end of the junction does not line up with germline, which may come from a read error. The chain uses TRBV7-9 and TRBJ1-5; D ambiguous. This CDR3 comprises 13 residues. Germline CDR1 and CDR2: SEHNR and FQNEAQ (reference sequence). In DNA, the CDR3 is TGTTCCAGCAGCTTATGGGCGGGTCAGCCCCAGCATTTT. This encodes CSSSLWAGQPQHF.

The rearrangement links TRBV6-5 to TRBJ1-4, with 8 bases identical to TRBD1. CDR1 is MNHEY, CDR2 SVGAGI, per germline. The V and J ends lost 6 bases and 8 bases, in that order; junction bases with no gene match: 11. The CDR3 has 15 residues. The DNA of the CDR3 is TGTGCCAGCAGCCCTCTCTCGGGGACAGGAGAAAAACTGTTTTTT. As protein: CASSPLSGTGEKLFF.

The V and J genes are TRBV2 and TRBJ2-7; D might be TRBD2 (6 bases). The V and J ends lost 5 bases and 12 bases respectively, with 14 bases between them. There are 11 residues in the CDR3. Germline-derived CDR1 and CDR2 are SNHLY and FYNNEI. CDR3 nucleotide sequence: TGTGCCAGCAGTTCCTACCACGGGGGGTACTTC. Amino acid sequence: CASSSYHGGYF. Full variable domain (rest looked up from reference TRBV2 and TRBJ2-7): EPEVTQTPSHQVTQMGQEVILRCVPISNHLYFYWYRQILGQKVEFLVSFYNNEISEKSEIFDDQFSVERPDGSNFTLKIRSTKLEDSAMYFCASSSYHGGYFGPGTRLTVT.

This clone showed up just a few times. The chain employs TRBV2 and TRBJ2-1; 10 bases are a match to TRBD2. The ends lost 3 bases at V and 0 bases at J; junction bases unmatched: 8. There are 18 residues in the CDR3. The germline CDR1 and CDR2 sequences are SNHLY and FYNNEI. The chain's CDR3 is CASSDLAGVRISYNEQFF. CDR3 coding DNA: TGTGCCAGCAGTGATCTAGCGGGAGTTAGGATCTCCTACAATGAGCAGTTCTTC.

The gene calls are TRBV6-5 and TRBJ1-6, with D possibly matching TRBD1 (5 bases). This CDR3 comprises 13 residues. CDR1 MNHEY and CDR2 SVGAGI come from the germline V gene. V was clipped by 6 bases and J by 7 bases, with 10 bases between them. This chain's CDR3 is CASRDIINSPLHF. CDR3 in DNA: TGTGCCAGCAGGGACATAATCAATTCACCCCTCCACTTT.

V is TRBV7-9 and J is TRBJ1-2; D not resolved. V lost 5 bases, J lost 6 bases, and 10 bases lay in between. Germline V CDR1 and CDR2: SEHNR, FQNEAQ (reference sequence). CDR3 length: 12 residues. CDR3 protein: CASSRGGNGYTF. For the CDR3, the DNA is TGTGCCAGCAGCCGGGGAGGGAATGGCTACACCTTC.

This clone has more than one count but fewer than ten. CDR3 residues: CASSSTGADTEAFF. The CDR3 region has the DNA TGTGCCAGCAGCTCGACAGGGGCGGACACTGAAGCTTTCTTT. The J gene is TRBJ1-1, the V gene TRBV7-3, with 8 nucleotides matching TRBD1. CDR1 SGHTA and CDR2 FQGTGA come from the germline V gene. The CDR3 consists of 14 residues. With 4 bases clipped from V and 3 bases from J, the junction kept 4 bases outside the gene matches.

This rearrangement joins TRBV13 to TRBJ2-5, with 8 bases that match TRBD2. The J call is in doubt because the DNA end fits TRBJ2-7 better. The CDR3 length is 13 residues. Germline values: CDR1 PRHDT, CDR2 FYEKMQ (reference sequence). The CDR3 sequence is CASSLGAGGEQYF. DNA for the CDR3: TGTGCCAGCAGCTTAGGGGCGGGAGGCGAGCAGTACTTC.

V usage is TRBV5-4 and J usage is TRBJ1-1, with 7 bases lining up with TRBD1. The CDR3 extends over 14 amino acids. With 5 bases clipped from V and 3 bases from J, the junction kept 7 bases outside the gene matches. Germline assignment: CDR1 SGHNT and CDR2 YYREEE (reference sequence). The CDR3 sequence is CASSWDRKDTEAFF. The CDR3 DNA follows: TGTGCCAGCAGTTGGGACAGAAAAGACACTGAAGCTTTCTTT.

The chain carries TRBV6-5 and TRBJ2-7, with 8 nucleotides matching TRBD1. This CDR3 has 14 amino acids. The germline CDR1 and CDR2 sequences are MNHEY and SVGAGI. V lost 6 bases, J lost 1 base, and 5 bases stayed unmatched. CDR3 sequence (DNA): TGTGCCAGCAGCTGGGGACAGGAGTCCTACGAGCAGTACTTC. It yields the protein CASSWGQESYEQYF.

This clone was counted only a few times. V and J are TRBV6-5 and TRBJ2-3; TRBD2 might be the D (5 bases). Germline V gene data show CDR1 as MNHEY and CDR2 as SVGAGI. The germline V and J ends were trimmed by 8 bases and 2 bases, with 14 bases remaining between them. The CDR3 has 14 residues. CDR3 amino acids: CASSGLPDTDTQYF. The CDR3, as DNA: TGTGCCAGCTCCGGACTGCCCGACACAGATACGCAGTATTTT.

The gene calls are TRBV9 and TRBJ1-5; 8 positions agree with TRBD1. The V gene end was trimmed by 4 bases and the J gene end by 6 bases; junction bases not matched to a gene: 9. The CDR3 has 15 residues. In germline, CDR1 is SGDLS, CDR2 YYNGEE. The chain's CDR3 is CASSTLDRDSQPQHF. CDR3 bases: TGTGCCAGCAGCACCCTGGACAGGGACAGTCAGCCCCAGCATTTT. Full variable domain (outside the CDR3, taken from reference TRBV9 and TRBJ1-5): DSGVTQTPKHLITATGQRVTLRCSPRSGDLSVYWYQQSLDQGLQFLIQYYNGEERAKGNILERFSAQQFPDLHSELNLSSLELGDSALYFCASSTLDRDSQPQHFGDGTRLSIL.

The chain employs TRBV27 and TRBJ2-5; 9 bases match TRBD2. The ends lost 8 bases at V and 4 bases at J; junction bases unmatched: 5. This CDR3 is built from 13 residues. CDR1 MNHEY and CDR2 SMNVEV come from the germline V gene (reference sequence). CDR3 amino acids: CASGSGSRETQYF. The CDR3 DNA is TGTGCCAGCGGTAGCGGGAGTAGAGAGACCCAGTACTTC.

V is TRBV6-6 and J is TRBJ2-5, with 8 bases that match TRBD1. Germline V gives CDR1 MNHNY, CDR2 SVGAGI (reference sequence). The CDR3 runs to 13 residues. The V and J ends lost 5 bases and 5 bases, in that order; junction bases with no gene match: 4. The CDR3 loop reads CASSPGGGETQYF. CDR3 DNA sequence: TGTGCCAGCAGTCCAGGGGGCGGTGAGACCCAGTACTTC.

This sequence joins TRBV12-5 and TRBJ2-1, with TRBD2 as a possible D gene (5 bases). Germline values: CDR1 LGHNT, CDR2 FRNRAP. The CDR3 consists of 13 residues. With 8 bases removed from V and 9 bases from J, the gap between germline ends came to 17 bases. This CDR3 reads CASCQSGIGEQFF. Here the CDR3 DNA reads TGTGCTAGTTGCCAATCGGGGATCGGTGAGCAGTTCTTC.

The chain recombines TRBV5-1 with TRBJ2-2, with a tentative D call TRBD1 (6 bases). This CDR3 region has 17 residues. From germline, CDR1 is SGHRS and CDR2 YFSETQ. V lost 4 bases and J 1 base, leaving 17 bases between the germline ends. The CDR3 DNA reads as TGCGCCAGCAGCGGAGGACAGCAGCTGAAGAACACCGGGGAGCTGTTTTTT. This translates into CASSGGQQLKNTGELFF.

The chain links TRBV30 to TRBJ1-1, with a tentative D call TRBD1 (5 bases). Germline lookup yields CDR1 GTSNPN and CDR2 SVGIG (reference sequence). CDR3 length: 10 residues. V shed 6 bases and J shed 5 bases, with 7 bases lying between them. The CDR3 coding sequence is TGTGCCTGCAGGGTAACTGAAGCTTTCTTT. This sequence encodes CACRVTEAFF.

The chain combines TRBV25-1 with TRBJ2-3; a weak D match, TRBD2 (5 bases). The germline gives CDR1 MGHDK, CDR2 SYGVNS. The CDR3 spans 12 residues. V was shortened by 6 bases and J by 1 base, with 5 bases between the two germline ends. CDR3 coding DNA: TGTGCCAGCAGGCGGGGCACAGATACGCAGTATTTT. Amino acid sequence: CASRRGTDTQYF. Complete variable domain (other parts from reference TRBV25-1 and TRBJ2-3): EADIYQTPRYLVIGTGKKITLECSQTMGHDKMYWYQQDPGMELHLIHYSYGVNSTEKGDLSSESTVSRIRTEHFPLTLESARPSHTSQYLCASRRGTDTQYFGPGTRLTVL.

The gene calls are TRBV7-9 and TRBJ2-2; a weak D match, TRBD1 (5 bases). Germline loops: CDR1 SEHNR, CDR2 FQNEAQ (reference sequence). With 0 bases removed from V and 6 bases from J, the gap between germline ends came to 5 bases. This CDR3 has 13 residues. The CDR3 loop reads CASSLAGAGELFF. The DNA for the CDR3 is TGTGCCAGCAGCTTAGCAGGGGCCGGGGAGCTGTTTTTT.

The table lists this clone with a count of one. The chain combines TRBV4-1 with TRBJ2-7; tentatively, D is TRBD1 (5 bases). V dropped 4 bases and J dropped 4 bases, with 17 bases sitting between them. There are 15 residues in the CDR3. Germline lookup yields CDR1 MGHRA and CDR2 YSYEKL. DNA of the CDR3: TGCGCCAGCAGCCTAGGGCAACAGGCTCTATACGAGCAGTACTTC. It codes for CASSLGQQALYEQYF.

V and J are TRBV6-1 and TRBJ2-2, with 10 bases lining up with TRBD2. V was clipped by 8 bases and J by 1 base; unmatched bases: 4. Germline V lookup: CDR1 MNHNS, CDR2 SASEGT. CDR3 length: 15 amino acids. The CDR3 loop is CASRGLAVNTGELFF. In nucleotides, the CDR3 is TGTGCCAGCCGAGGACTAGCGGTGAACACCGGGGAGCTGTTTTTT.

This chain joins TRBV15 and TRBJ1-2; D unresolved. The CDR3 spans 13 residues. Trimming removed 4 bases at V and 2 bases at J, with 8 bases between. Germline V gene lookup returns CDR1 LNHNV and CDR2 YYDKDF (reference sequence). CDR3 loop: CATSKDGNYGYTF. The CDR3 DNA reads TGTGCCACCAGCAAAGACGGGAACTATGGCTACACCTTC.

The chain employs TRBV27 and TRBJ2-1; TRBD2 matches 12 bases. The CDR3 consists of 19 residues. The V gene end was trimmed by 4 bases and the J gene end by 11 bases; junction bases not matched to a gene: 21. Per germline, CDR1 MNHEY and CDR2 SMNVEV (reference sequence). The CDR3 DNA follows: TGTGCCAGCAGTTCGTGGACAGCGCCGGGACTAGCGGGTATAAGGAAGCAGTTCTTC. Its protein product is CASSSWTAPGLAGIRKQFF.

The chain recombines TRBV27 with TRBJ2-7; 7 bases are a match to TRBD1. Unmatched junction bases numbered 15, after V lost 6 bases and J lost 7 bases. This CDR3 is 15 amino acids long. Germline CDR1 reads MNHEY; CDR2 reads SMNVEV (reference sequence). The CDR3 here is CASSRPGDSPWEQYF. In DNA form, the CDR3 reads TGTGCCAGCAGCAGGCCCGGGGACAGCCCGTGGGAGCAGTACTTC.